Sequencing of this TCR beta chain was carried out in a study of T cell repertoires in cytomegalovirus infection. Turning to the study itself: HLA-B-restricted CMV epitopes that are well studied were used alongside recently identified HLA-C-restricted ones. It was the public TCR beta signatures that indicated both CMV infection and matching HLA type.

Trimming pared 7 bases from V and 3 bases from J, leaving 13 bases between. This CDR3 spans 14 amino acids. Germline V gene lookup returns CDR1 MNHNY and CDR2 SVGAGI (reference sequence). This clonotype was observed once. Its antigen is currently unknown. Points from the study as a whole: There were HLA-C-restricted CMV-specific TCR beta clonotypes dominating the ex vivo response.

TCRdb reprocessed the reads with MiXCR, giving one entry per CDR3 protein. The table lists about 160,000 distinct CDR3 sequences, about 22% of them singletons. This TCR was sampled from a human donor in good health (CMV status not recorded). Some clones in this sample may be carry-over from other donors' samples. Sequences were derived from CD8+ T cells from cultured PBMCs, sampled from culture after CMV antigen stimulation. The chain has TRBV6-6 and TRBJ1-3; no reliable D call. The CDR3 loop reads CASISQNDGNTIYF. The CDR3 bases are TGTGCCAGCATTTCGCAGAACGATGGAAACACCATATATTTT.